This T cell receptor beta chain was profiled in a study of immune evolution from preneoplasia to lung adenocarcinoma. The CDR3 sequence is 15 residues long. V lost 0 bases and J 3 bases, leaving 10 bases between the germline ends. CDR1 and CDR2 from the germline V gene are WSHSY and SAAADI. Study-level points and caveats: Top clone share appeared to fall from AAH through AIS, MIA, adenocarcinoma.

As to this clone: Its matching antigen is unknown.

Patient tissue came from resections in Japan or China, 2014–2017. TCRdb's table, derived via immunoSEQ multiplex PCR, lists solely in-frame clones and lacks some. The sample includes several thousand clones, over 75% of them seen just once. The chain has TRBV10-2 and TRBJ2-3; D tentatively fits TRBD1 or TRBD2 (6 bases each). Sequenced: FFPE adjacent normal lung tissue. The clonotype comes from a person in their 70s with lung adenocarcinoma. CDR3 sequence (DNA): TGCGCCAGCAGTGAGTCCGGGGGCCGGACAGATACGCAGTATTTT. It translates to CASSESGGRTDTQYF.